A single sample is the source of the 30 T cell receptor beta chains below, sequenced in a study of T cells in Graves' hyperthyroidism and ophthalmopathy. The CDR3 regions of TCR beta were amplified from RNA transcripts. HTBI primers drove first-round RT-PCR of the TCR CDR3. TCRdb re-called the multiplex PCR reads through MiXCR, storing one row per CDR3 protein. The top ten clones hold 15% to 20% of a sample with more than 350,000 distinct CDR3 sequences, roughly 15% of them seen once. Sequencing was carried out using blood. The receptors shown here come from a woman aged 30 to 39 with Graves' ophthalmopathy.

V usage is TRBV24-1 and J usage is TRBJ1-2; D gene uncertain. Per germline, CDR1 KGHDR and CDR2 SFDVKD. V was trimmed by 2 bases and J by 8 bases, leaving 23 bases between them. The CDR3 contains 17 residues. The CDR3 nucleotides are TGTGCCACCAGTGATTCTTCGACGGTGAAACGATTGGAGGGCTACACCTTC. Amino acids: CATSDSSTVKRLEGYTF.

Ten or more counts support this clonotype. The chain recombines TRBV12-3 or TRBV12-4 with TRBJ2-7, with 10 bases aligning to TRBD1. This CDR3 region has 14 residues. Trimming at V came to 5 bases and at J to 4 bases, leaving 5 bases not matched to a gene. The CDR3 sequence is CASSPGQGVYEQYF. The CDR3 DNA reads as TGTGCCAGCAGTCCCGGACAGGGGGTTTACGAGCAGTACTTC.

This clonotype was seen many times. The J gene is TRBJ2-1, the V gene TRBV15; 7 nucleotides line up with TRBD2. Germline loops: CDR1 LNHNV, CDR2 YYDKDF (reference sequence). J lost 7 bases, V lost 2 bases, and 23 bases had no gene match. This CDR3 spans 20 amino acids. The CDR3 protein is CATSRLTVAGGTTLWNEQFF. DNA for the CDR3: TGTGCCACCAGCAGACTCACAGTAGCCGGAGGGACTACCCTTTGGAATGAGCAGTTCTTC.

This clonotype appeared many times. The CDR3 DNA is TGTGCCAGCAGCTTTCGAAGGGATAACAATGAGCAGTTCTTC. Protein product: CASSFRRDNNEQFF. V is TRBV7-2 and J is TRBJ2-1; D not resolved. Germline V gene data show CDR1 as SGHTA and CDR2 as FQGNSA. This CDR3 is built from 14 residues. V lost 3 bases and J 5 bases, leaving 11 bases between the germline ends.

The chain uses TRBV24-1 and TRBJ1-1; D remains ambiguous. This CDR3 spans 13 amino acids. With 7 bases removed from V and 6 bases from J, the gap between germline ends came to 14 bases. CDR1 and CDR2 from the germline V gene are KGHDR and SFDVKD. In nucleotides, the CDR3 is TGTGCCACCAGACATGAAGTTGGGGCTGAAGCTTTCTTT. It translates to CATRHEVGAEAFF.

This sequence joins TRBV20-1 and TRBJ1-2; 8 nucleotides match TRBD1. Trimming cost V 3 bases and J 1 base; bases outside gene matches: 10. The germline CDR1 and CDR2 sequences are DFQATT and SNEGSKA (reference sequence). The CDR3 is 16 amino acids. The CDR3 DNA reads TGCAGTGCTAGGACCCCCGGACAGGGACTTAACTATGGCTACACCTTC. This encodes CSARTPGQGLNYGYTF.

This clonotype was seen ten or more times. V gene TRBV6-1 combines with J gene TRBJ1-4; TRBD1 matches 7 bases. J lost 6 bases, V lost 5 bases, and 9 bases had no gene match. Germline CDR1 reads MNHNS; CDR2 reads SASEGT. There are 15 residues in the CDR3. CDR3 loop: CASSLRYRGDEKLFF. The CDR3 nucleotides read TGTGCCAGCAGTTTGCGCTACAGGGGAGATGAAAAACTGTTTTTT.

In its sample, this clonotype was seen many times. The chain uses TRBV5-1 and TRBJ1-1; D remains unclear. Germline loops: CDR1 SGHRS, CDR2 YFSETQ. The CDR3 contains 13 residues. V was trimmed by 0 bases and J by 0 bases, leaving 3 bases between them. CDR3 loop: CASSLEMNTEAFF. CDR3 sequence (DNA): TGCGCCAGCAGCTTGGAAATGAACACTGAAGCTTTCTTT.

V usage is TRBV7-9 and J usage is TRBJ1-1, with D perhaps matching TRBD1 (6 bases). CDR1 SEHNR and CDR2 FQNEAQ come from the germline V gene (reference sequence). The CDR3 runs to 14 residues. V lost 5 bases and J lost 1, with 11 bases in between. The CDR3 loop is CASSPDRQNTEAFF. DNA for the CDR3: TGTGCCAGCAGCCCTGACAGGCAGAACACTGAAGCTTTCTTT.

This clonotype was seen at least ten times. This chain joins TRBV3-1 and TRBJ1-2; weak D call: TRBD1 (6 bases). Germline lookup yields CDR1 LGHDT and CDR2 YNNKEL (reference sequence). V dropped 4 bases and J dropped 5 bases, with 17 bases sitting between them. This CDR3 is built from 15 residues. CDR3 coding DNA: TGTGCCAGCAGCCCAATGGGGGCGAGTATGTATGGCTACACCTTC. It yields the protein CASSPMGASMYGYTF. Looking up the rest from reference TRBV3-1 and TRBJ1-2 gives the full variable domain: DTAVSQTPKYLVTQMGNDKSIKCEQNLGHDTMYWYKQDSKKFLKIMFSYNNKELIINETVPNRFSPKSPDKAHLNLHINSLELGDSAVYFCASSPMGASMYGYTFGSGTRLTVV.

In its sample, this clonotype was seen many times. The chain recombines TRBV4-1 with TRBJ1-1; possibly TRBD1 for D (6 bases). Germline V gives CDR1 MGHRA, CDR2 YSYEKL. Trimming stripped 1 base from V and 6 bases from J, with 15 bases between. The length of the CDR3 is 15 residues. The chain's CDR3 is CASSQAPRGPAEAFF. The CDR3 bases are TGCGCCAGCAGCCAAGCGCCCCGGGGGCCGGCTGAAGCTTTCTTT.

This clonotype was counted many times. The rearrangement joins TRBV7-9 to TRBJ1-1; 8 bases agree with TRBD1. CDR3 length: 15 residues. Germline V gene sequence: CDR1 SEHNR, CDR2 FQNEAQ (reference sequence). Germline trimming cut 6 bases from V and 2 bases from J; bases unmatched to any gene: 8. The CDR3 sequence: CASRDPDRVNTEAFF. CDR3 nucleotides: TGTGCCAGCAGGGACCCGGACAGGGTTAACACTGAAGCTTTCTTT.

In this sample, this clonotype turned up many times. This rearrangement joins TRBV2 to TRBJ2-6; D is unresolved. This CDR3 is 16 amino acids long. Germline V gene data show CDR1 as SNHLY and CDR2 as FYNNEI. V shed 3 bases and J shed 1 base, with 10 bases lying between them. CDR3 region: CASSDWGTSGANVLTF. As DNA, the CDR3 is TGTGCCAGCAGTGATTGGGGAACATCTGGGGCCAACGTCCTGACTTTC.

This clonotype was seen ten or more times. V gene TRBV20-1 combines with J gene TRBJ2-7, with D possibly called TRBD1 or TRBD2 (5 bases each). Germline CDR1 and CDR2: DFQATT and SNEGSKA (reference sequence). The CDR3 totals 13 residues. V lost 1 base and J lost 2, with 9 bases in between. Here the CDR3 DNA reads TGCAGTGCTAGAGGGGACGGCCCCTACGAGCAGTACTTC. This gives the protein CSARGDGPYEQYF.

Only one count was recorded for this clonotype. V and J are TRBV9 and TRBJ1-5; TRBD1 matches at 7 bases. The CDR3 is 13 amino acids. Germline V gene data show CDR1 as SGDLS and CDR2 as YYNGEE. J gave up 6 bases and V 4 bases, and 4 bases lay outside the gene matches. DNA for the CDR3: TGTGCCAGCAGCAAGACAGGGAGTCAGCCCCAGCATTTT. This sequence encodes CASSKTGSQPQHF.

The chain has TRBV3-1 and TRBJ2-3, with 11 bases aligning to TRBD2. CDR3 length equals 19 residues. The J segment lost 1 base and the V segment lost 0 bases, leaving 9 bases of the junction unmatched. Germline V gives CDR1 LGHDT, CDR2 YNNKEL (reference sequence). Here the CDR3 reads CASSQDRGTSGTRTDTQYF. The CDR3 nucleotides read TGTGCCAGCAGCCAAGATCGAGGGACTAGCGGTACCCGCACAGATACGCAGTATTTT.

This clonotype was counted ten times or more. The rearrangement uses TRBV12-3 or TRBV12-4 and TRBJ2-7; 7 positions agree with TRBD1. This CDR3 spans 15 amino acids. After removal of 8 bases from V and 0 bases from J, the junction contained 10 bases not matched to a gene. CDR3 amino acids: CASVLGQESSYEQYF. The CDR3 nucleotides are TGTGCCAGCGTACTCGGACAGGAAAGCTCCTACGAGCAGTACTTC.

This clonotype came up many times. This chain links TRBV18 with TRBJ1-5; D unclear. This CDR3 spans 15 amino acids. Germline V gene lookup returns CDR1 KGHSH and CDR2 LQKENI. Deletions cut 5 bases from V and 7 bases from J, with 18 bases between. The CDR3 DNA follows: TGTGCCAGCTCAAAGGGAGGCCCAGCCAAACAGCCCCAGCATTTT. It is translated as CASSKGGPAKQPQHF. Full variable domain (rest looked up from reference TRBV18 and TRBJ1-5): NAGVMQNPRHLVRRRGQEARLRCSPMKGHSHVYWYRQLPEEGLKFMVYLQKENIIDESGMPKERFSAEFPKEGPSILRIQQVVRGDSAAYFCASSKGGPAKQPQHFGDGTRLSIL.

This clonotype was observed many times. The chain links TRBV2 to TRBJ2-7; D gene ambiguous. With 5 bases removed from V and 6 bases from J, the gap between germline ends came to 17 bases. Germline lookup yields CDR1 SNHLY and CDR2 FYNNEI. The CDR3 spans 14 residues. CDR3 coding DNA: TGTGCCAGCAGTCTAAAATCGGACCTTGGCGAGCAGTACTTC. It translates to CASSLKSDLGEQYF.

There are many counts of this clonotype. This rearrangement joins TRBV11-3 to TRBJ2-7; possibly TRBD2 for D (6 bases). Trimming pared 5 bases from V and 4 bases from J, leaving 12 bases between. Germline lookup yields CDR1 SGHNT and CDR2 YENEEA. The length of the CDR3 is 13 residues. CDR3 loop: CASSKEEGYEQYF. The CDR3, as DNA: TGTGCCAGCAGCAAAGAGGAGGGGTACGAGCAGTACTTC.

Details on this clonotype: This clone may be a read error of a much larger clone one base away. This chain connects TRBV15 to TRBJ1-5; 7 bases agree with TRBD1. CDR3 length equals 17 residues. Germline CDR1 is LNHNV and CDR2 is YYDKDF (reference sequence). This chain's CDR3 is CATSGDRQGDSNQPQHF. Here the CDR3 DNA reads TGTGCCACCAGCGGAGATCGGCAGGGGGATAGCAATCAGCCCCAGCATTTT.

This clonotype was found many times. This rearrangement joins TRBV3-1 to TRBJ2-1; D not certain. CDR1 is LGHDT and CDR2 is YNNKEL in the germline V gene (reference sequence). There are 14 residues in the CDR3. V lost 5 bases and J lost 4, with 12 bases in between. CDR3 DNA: TGTGCCAGCAGCTCTTTCCTGGCTTACAATGAGCAGTTCTTC. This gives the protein CASSSFLAYNEQFF.

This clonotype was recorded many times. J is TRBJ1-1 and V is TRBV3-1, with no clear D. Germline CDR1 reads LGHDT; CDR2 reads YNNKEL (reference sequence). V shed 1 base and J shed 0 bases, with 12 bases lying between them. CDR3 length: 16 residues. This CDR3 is CASSQVGGPMNTEAFF. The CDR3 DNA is TGTGCCAGCAGCCAAGTCGGCGGACCTATGAACACTGAAGCTTTCTTT.

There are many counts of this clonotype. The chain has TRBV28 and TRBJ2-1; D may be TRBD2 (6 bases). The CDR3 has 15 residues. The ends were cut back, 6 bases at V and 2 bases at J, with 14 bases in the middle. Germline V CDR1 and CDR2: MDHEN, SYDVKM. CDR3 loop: CASSSLGLTYNEQFF. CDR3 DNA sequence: TGTGCCAGCAGCTCCCTTGGACTAACCTACAATGAGCAGTTCTTC.

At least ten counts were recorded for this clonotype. In DNA form, the CDR3 reads TGTGCCAGCAGTTACGGGCGGGACAGGGTCGATCAGCCCCAGCATTTT. Encoded protein: CASSYGRDRVDQPQHF. The J gene is TRBJ1-5, the V gene TRBV6-5; 9 bases are a match to TRBD1. This CDR3 contains 16 residues. The junction had 7 bases not matched to a gene; V was cut back by 2 bases and J by 5 bases. Germline V gives CDR1 MNHEY, CDR2 SVGAGI.

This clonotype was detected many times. CDR3 sequence: CSASLGNYGYTF. The DNA of the CDR3 is TGCAGTGCTAGCCTAGGGAACTATGGCTACACCTTC. The chain carries TRBV20-1 and TRBJ1-2; D remains ambiguous. Per the germline V gene, CDR1 is DFQATT and CDR2 is SNEGSKA (reference sequence). Trimming took 3 bases from V and 2 from J, leaving 7 bases between them. The CDR3 length is 12 residues.

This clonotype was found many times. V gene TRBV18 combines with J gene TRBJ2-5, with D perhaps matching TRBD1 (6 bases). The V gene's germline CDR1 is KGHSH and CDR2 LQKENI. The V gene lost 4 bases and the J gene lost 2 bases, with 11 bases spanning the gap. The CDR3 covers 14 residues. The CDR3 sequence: CASSLYRVQETQYF. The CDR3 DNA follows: TGTGCCAGCTCACTCTACAGGGTTCAAGAGACCCAGTACTTC.

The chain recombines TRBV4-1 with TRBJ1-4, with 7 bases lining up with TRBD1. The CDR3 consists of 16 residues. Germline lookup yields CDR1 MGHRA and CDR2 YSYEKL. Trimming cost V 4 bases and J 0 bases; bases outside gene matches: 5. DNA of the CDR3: TGCGCCAGCAGCCCCCGCGGACAGGCAACTAATGAAAAACTGTTTTTT. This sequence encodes CASSPRGQATNEKLFF.

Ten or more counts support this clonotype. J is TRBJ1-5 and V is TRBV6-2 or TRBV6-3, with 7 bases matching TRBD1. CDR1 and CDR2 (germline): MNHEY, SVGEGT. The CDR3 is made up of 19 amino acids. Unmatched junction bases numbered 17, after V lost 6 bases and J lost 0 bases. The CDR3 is CASSYRQRTGIYSNQPQHF. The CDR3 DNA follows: TGTGCCAGCAGCTACAGACAGAGGACAGGCATTTATAGCAATCAGCCCCAGCATTTT.

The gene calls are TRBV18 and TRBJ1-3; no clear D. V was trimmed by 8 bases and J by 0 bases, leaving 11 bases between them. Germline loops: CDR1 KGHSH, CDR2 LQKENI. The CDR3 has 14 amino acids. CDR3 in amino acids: CASQKTFSGNTIYF. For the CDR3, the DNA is TGTGCCAGCCAAAAGACTTTCTCTGGAAACACCATATATTTT.